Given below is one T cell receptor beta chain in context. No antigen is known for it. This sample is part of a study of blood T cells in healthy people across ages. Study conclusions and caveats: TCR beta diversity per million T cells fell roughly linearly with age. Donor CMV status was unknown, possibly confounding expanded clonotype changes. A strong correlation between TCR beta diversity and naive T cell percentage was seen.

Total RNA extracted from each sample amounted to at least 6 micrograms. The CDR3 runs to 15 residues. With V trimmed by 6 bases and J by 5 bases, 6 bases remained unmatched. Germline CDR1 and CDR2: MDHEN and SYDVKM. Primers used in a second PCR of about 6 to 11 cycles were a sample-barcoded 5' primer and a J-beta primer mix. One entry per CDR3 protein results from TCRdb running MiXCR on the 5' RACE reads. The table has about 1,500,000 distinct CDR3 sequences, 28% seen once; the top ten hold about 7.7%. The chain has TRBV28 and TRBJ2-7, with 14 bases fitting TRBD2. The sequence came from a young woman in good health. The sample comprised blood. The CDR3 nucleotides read TGTGCCAGCAGCATGACTAGCGGGAGGGCCGACGAGCAGTACTTC. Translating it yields CASSMTSGRADEQYF.